At least ten counts were recorded for the clone carrying this TCR beta chain. Its matching antigen is unknown. This entry belongs to a study of prognosis after radiotherapy for stage I lung cancer. Overall study context: Individuals with stage I non-small cell lung cancer joined the cohort between April 2018 and January 2019. SBRT radiotherapy used 3 to 5 fractions and a biologically effective dose of at least 100 Gy.

Genomic DNA yielded TCR beta CDR3, amplified by two-round multiplex PCR. TRBV and TRBJ genes each had their own specific primers in first-round PCR. TCRdb ran MiXCR on the multiplex PCR reads and lists one entry per CDR3 protein. The top ten hold 6.5% to 8.5% of the sample, which has over 45,000 distinct CDR3 sequences, 26% seen once. Study-wide findings and caveats: A drop in unique TCR clone counts was seen after stereotactic body radiation therapy, median 10,088 versus 6,861.

The V segment lost 5 bases and the J segment 7 bases; nucleotides outside the gene matches: 6. In germline, CDR1 is MNHEY, CDR2 SMNVEV (reference sequence). The CDR3 is 14 residues long. The sequence was obtained from a donor aged 50 or older with non-small cell lung cancer. The chain carries TRBV27 and TRBJ2-1; 9 bases are shared with TRBD1. The sequencing here drew on PBMCs, taken before or after stereotactic body radiation therapy (not recorded which). The CDR3 is CASSQQGAGNEQFF. The CDR3 coding sequence is TGTGCCAGCAGTCAACAGGGGGCGGGTAATGAGCAGTTCTTC.